This is a list of T cell receptor beta chains from one sample in a study of cytomegalovirus exposure and HLA in healthy donors. TCRdb's table, derived via immunoSEQ multiplex PCR, lists solely in-frame clones and lacks some. The sample records some 110,000 clones, 75% to 90% being singletons. The sequenced sample was PBMCs. These TCRs come from a young man in good health and CMV-seropositive. Each CDR3 is given with its conserved first and last residue. D genes are given only for firm matches. Some rows have no size entry. The others give once, few or many, or a class for an expanded clone.

CDR3 protein: CASSLGGGGQLNGYTF
CDR3 DNA: TGTGCCAGCAGCTTGGGGGGGGGTGGACAGTTGAATGGCTACACCTTC
J gene: TRBJ1-2
clone size: few
V gene: TRBV5-4
D gene: -

CDR3 protein: CASSSGANQPQHF
CDR3 DNA: TGTGCCAGCTCTTCAGGGGCCAATCAGCCCCAGCATTTT
J gene: TRBJ1-5
clone size: -
V gene: TRBV18
D gene: -

CDR3 protein: CASSLGQGPNTEAFF
CDR3 DNA: TGCGCCAGCAGCTTGGGTCAGGGGCCAAACACTGAAGCTTTCTTT
J gene: TRBJ1-1
clone size: -
V gene: TRBV5-1
D gene: -

CDR3 protein: CASSLVGGSTLHF
CDR3 DNA: TGTGCCAGCAGCTTAGTCGGCGGATCGACCCTCCACTTT
J gene: TRBJ1-6
clone size: once
V gene: TRBV7-8
D gene: -

CDR3 protein: CASSWDRGDQPQHF
CDR3 DNA: TGTGCCAGCAGTTGGGACAGGGGGGATCAGCCCCAGCATTTT
J gene: TRBJ1-5
clone size: -
V gene: TRBV2
D gene: TRBD1

CDR3 protein: CASSLGFGSRQPQHF
CDR3 DNA: TGTGCCAGCAGCTTAGGTTTCGGGTCGCGTCAGCCCCAGCATTTT
J gene: TRBJ1-5
clone size: -
V gene: TRBV7-2
D gene: -

CDR3 protein: CASSLVRQANTEAFF
CDR3 DNA: TGTGCCAGCAGCTTGGTCCGGCAGGCGAACACTGAAGCTTTCTTT
J gene: TRBJ1-1
clone size: -
V gene: TRBV5-6
D gene: -

CDR3 protein: CAISETRETLETQYF
CDR3 DNA: TGTGCCATCAGTGAAACCCGGGAAACCCTTGAGACCCAGTACTTC
J gene: TRBJ2-5
clone size: -
V gene: TRBV10-3
D gene: -

CDR3 protein: CASSPSYEQYF
CDR3 DNA: TGTGCCAGCAGCCCATCCTACGAGCAGTACTTC
J gene: TRBJ2-7
clone size: once
V gene: TRBV11-2
D gene: -

CDR3 protein: CASSLLAEGPGETQYF
CDR3 DNA: TGCGCCAGCAGCTTACTAGCAGAGGGGCCGGGGGAGACCCAGTACTTC
J gene: TRBJ2-5
clone size: -
V gene: TRBV5-1
D gene: -

CDR3 protein: CASSFVGQEYEQYF
CDR3 DNA: TGCGCCAGCAGCTTTGTCGGCCAGGAATACGAGCAGTACTTC
J gene: TRBJ2-7
clone size: -
V gene: TRBV5-1
D gene: -

CDR3 protein: CAWSLAVGSRELFF
CDR3 DNA: TGTGCCTGGAGTCTAGCGGTGGGTTCACGGGAGCTGTTTTTT
J gene: TRBJ2-2
clone size: -
V gene: TRBV30
D gene: TRBD2

CDR3 protein: CASSPATGADQPQHF
CDR3 DNA: TGTGCCAGCTCACCAGCGACAGGGGCAGATCAGCCCCAGCATTTT
J gene: TRBJ1-5
clone size: -
V gene: TRBV18
D gene: TRBD1

CDR3 protein: CATTPGQGVHEQFF
CDR3 DNA: TGTGCCACCACCCCGGGACAGGGTGTCCATGAGCAGTTCTTC
J gene: TRBJ2-1
clone size: few
V gene: TRBV10-3
D gene: TRBD1

CDR3 protein: CSSMIRENTEAFF
CDR3 DNA: TGCAGCTCAATGATCCGGGAGAACACTGAAGCTTTCTTT
J gene: TRBJ1-1
clone size: once
V gene: TRBV29-1
D gene: -

CDR3 protein: CASSPGAGGEQYF
CDR3 DNA: TGTGCTAGCAGCCCCGGGGCAGGGGGCGAGCAGTACTTC
J gene: TRBJ2-7
clone size: -
V gene: TRBV7-7
D gene: TRBD1

CDR3 protein: CASSQGLRIPQNSNQPQHF
CDR3 DNA: TGTGCCAGCAGCCAAGGTCTAAGGATTCCACAGAATAGCAATCAGCCCCAGCATTTT
J gene: TRBJ1-5
clone size: once
V gene: TRBV14
D gene: -

CDR3 protein: CASSFWFGGIKAGELFF
CDR3 DNA: TGTGCCAGCAGTTTCTGGTTCGGGGGGATTAAGGCCGGGGAGCTGTTTTTT
J gene: TRBJ2-2
clone size: -
V gene: TRBV27
D gene: TRBD2

CDR3 protein: CATCPKGGSGELFF
CDR3 DNA: TGTGCCACGTGTCCTAAAGGGGGCTCCGGGGAGCTGTTTTTT
J gene: TRBJ2-2
clone size: -
V gene: TRBV10-3
D gene: TRBD1

CDR3 protein: CASSVALAGGSTGELFF
CDR3 DNA: TGTGCCAGCAGCGTAGCCCTAGCGGGGGGGTCAACCGGGGAGCTGTTTTTT
J gene: TRBJ2-2
clone size: -
V gene: TRBV9
D gene: TRBD2

CDR3 protein: CASSAPSGGSNEQFF
CDR3 DNA: TGTGCCAGCAGCGCCCCCAGCGGGGGGTCCAATGAGCAGTTCTTC
J gene: TRBJ2-1
clone size: -
V gene: TRBV9
D gene: TRBD2

CDR3 protein: CASSQDRVGRGYTF
CDR3 DNA: TGCGCCAGCAGCCAAGATCGCGTAGGGAGAGGCTACACCTTC
J gene: TRBJ1-2
clone size: -
V gene: TRBV4-1
D gene: -

CDR3 protein: CASSAKQGDYSPLHF
CDR3 DNA: TGTGCCAGCTCAGCCAAACAGGGAGATTATTCACCCCTCCACTTT
J gene: TRBJ1-6
clone size: -
V gene: TRBV18
D gene: -

CDR3 protein: CASSPSGDHSYEQYF
CDR3 DNA: TGTGCCAGCAGCCCTAGCGGGGATCACTCCTACGAGCAGTACTTC
J gene: TRBJ2-7
clone size: -
V gene: TRBV13
D gene: TRBD2

CDR3 protein: CASSIDRASSNQPQHF
CDR3 DNA: TGTGCCAGTAGTATCGACAGGGCTAGTAGCAATCAGCCCCAGCATTTT
J gene: TRBJ1-5
clone size: few
V gene: TRBV19
D gene: TRBD1

CDR3 protein: CSAGLINEQFF
CDR3 DNA: TGCAGCGCCGGACTGATCAATGAGCAGTTCTTC
J gene: TRBJ2-1
clone size: few
V gene: TRBV29-1
D gene: -

CDR3 protein: CASSRTSGSYEQYF
CDR3 DNA: TGTGCCAGCTCAAGGACTAGCGGCTCCTACGAGCAGTACTTC
J gene: TRBJ2-7
clone size: -
V gene: TRBV2
D gene: TRBD2

CDR3 protein: CASALRLAGFSGELFF
CDR3 DNA: TGTGCCAGCGCACTCCGACTAGCGGGGTTTTCCGGGGAGCTGTTTTTT
J gene: TRBJ2-2
clone size: -
V gene: TRBV18
D gene: TRBD2

CDR3 protein: CASSPLGQGDYEQYF
CDR3 DNA: TGTGCCAGCAGCCCGCTAGGGCAGGGTGACTACGAGCAGTACTTC
J gene: TRBJ2-7
clone size: -
V gene: TRBV7-8
D gene: -

CDR3 protein: CASSRTGMNEQFF
CDR3 DNA: TGTGCCAGTAGTAGGACAGGGATGAATGAGCAGTTCTTC
J gene: TRBJ2-1
clone size: once
V gene: TRBV19
D gene: TRBD1

CDR3 protein: CASSLGQGLPEAFF
CDR3 DNA: TGCGCCAGCAGCTTGGGGCAGGGGTTACCTGAAGCTTTCTTT
J gene: TRBJ1-1
clone size: -
V gene: TRBV5-1
D gene: -

CDR3 protein: CASSQEAPSISTDTQYF
CDR3 DNA: TGCGCCAGCAGCCAAGAGGCGCCTAGCATAAGCACAGATACGCAGTATTTT
J gene: TRBJ2-3
clone size: -
V gene: TRBV4-1
D gene: -

CDR3 protein: CASSLDVGNEQFF
CDR3 DNA: TGCGCCAGCAGCTTGGACGTCGGCAATGAGCAGTTCTTC
J gene: TRBJ2-1
clone size: -
V gene: TRBV5-1
D gene: -

CDR3 protein: CASSQYQGRAFF
CDR3 DNA: TGTGCCAGCAGTCAATACCAGGGTAGGGCTTTCTTT
J gene: TRBJ1-1
clone size: -
V gene: TRBV28
D gene: -

CDR3 protein: CASSPPGLAVETQYF
CDR3 DNA: TGTGCCAGCTCTCCTCCAGGACTAGCTGTAGAGACCCAGTACTTC
J gene: TRBJ2-5
clone size: -
V gene: TRBV18
D gene: TRBD2

CDR3 protein: CASSLYIATDTQYF
CDR3 DNA: TGCGCCAGCAGCTTGTATATCGCGACAGATACGCAGTATTTT
J gene: TRBJ2-3
clone size: -
V gene: TRBV5-1
D gene: -

CDR3 protein: CASAGQSSYNEQFF
CDR3 DNA: TGTGCTAGTGCCGGACAGAGCTCCTACAATGAGCAGTTCTTC
J gene: TRBJ2-1
clone size: -
V gene: TRBV12-5
D gene: -

CDR3 protein: CASSLAGYGYTF
CDR3 DNA: TGTGCCAGCAGCTTGGCGGGCTATGGCTACACCTTC
J gene: TRBJ1-2
clone size: -
V gene: TRBV5-5
D gene: -

CDR3 protein: CASSQDHGTGGPWAQYF
CDR3 DNA: TGCGCCAGCAGCCAAGATCACGGGACAGGGGGTCCCTGGGCCCAGTACTTC
J gene: TRBJ2-5
clone size: -
V gene: TRBV4-1
D gene: TRBD1

CDR3 protein: CASSVDGENAYEQYF
CDR3 DNA: TGCGCCAGCAGCGTGGACGGGGAAAATGCCTACGAGCAGTACTTC
J gene: TRBJ2-7
clone size: -
V gene: TRBV5-1
D gene: -

CDR3 protein: CAISESRGIRSYEQYF
CDR3 DNA: TGTGCCATCAGTGAGTCCCGGGGAATCAGGTCCTACGAGCAGTACTTC
J gene: TRBJ2-7
clone size: -
V gene: TRBV10-3
D gene: -

CDR3 protein: CASSLVFGGAQNIQYF
CDR3 DNA: TGTGCCAGCAGCTTAGTTTTCGGGGGGGCACAAAACATTCAGTACTTC
J gene: TRBJ2-4
clone size: few
V gene: TRBV7-2
D gene: TRBD2

CDR3 protein: CASSVDTPRGNEQFF
CDR3 DNA: TGCGCCAGCAGCGTCGACACTCCAAGGGGGAATGAGCAGTTCTTC
J gene: TRBJ2-1
clone size: few
V gene: TRBV5-1
D gene: -

CDR3 protein: CASSLAPGHPNTEAFF
CDR3 DNA: TGTGCCAGCAGCTTGGCCCCGGGACACCCGAACACTGAAGCTTTCTTT
J gene: TRBJ1-1
clone size: -
V gene: TRBV5-6
D gene: -

CDR3 protein: CASSLDRTSYTF
CDR3 DNA: TGTGCCAGCAGCTTAGACAGGACGAGCTACACCTTC
J gene: TRBJ1-2
clone size: -
V gene: TRBV7-9
D gene: -

CDR3 protein: CASSVSVAGNSGNTIYF
CDR3 DNA: TGTGCCAGCAGCGTATCAGTCGCGGGAAACTCTGGAAACACCATATATTTT
J gene: TRBJ1-3
clone size: -
V gene: TRBV9
D gene: -

CDR3 protein: CASSYSTSNYGYTF
CDR3 DNA: TGTGCCAGCAGTTACTCGACTTCTAACTATGGCTACACCTTC
J gene: TRBJ1-2
clone size: -
V gene: TRBV6-5
D gene: -

CDR3 protein: CATSRDYRHPVYEQYF
CDR3 DNA: TGTGCCACCAGCAGAGATTACCGACACCCAGTCTACGAGCAGTACTTC
J gene: TRBJ2-7
clone size: -
V gene: TRBV15
D gene: -

CDR3 protein: CASSLARQGGAFF
CDR3 DNA: TGTGCCAGCAGCTTAGCGCGGCAGGGGGGAGCTTTCTTT
J gene: TRBJ1-1
clone size: once
V gene: TRBV7-8
D gene: TRBD1

CDR3 protein: CASSETTASSYSTDTQYF
CDR3 DNA: TGTGCCAGCAGTGAAACGACAGCTTCCTCCTATAGCACAGATACGCAGTATTTT
J gene: TRBJ2-3
clone size: -
V gene: TRBV2
D gene: -

CDR3 protein: CASSRAGGGGNGYTF
CDR3 DNA: TGTGCCAGCAGTCGGGCGGGGGGCGGGGGGAATGGCTACACCTTC
J gene: TRBJ1-2
clone size: -
V gene: TRBV6-5
D gene: -

CDR3 protein: CASSAPDRVGGSGYTF
CDR3 DNA: TGTGCCAGCAGTGCACCAGACAGGGTGGGGGGAAGCGGCTACACCTTC
J gene: TRBJ1-2
clone size: few
V gene: TRBV27
D gene: TRBD1

CDR3 protein: CASSQLSEAFF
CDR3 DNA: TGTGCCAGCAGCCAACTCTCTGAAGCTTTCTTT
J gene: TRBJ1-1
clone size: -
V gene: TRBV7-8
D gene: -

CDR3 protein: CASNQGVNTIYF
CDR3 DNA: TGTGCCAGTAACCAGGGGGTAAACACCATATATTTT
J gene: TRBJ1-3
clone size: -
V gene: TRBV19
D gene: TRBD1

CDR3 protein: CASSLSSSTDTQYF
CDR3 DNA: TGTGCCAGCAGCTTAAGTAGTAGCACAGATACGCAGTATTTT
J gene: TRBJ2-3
clone size: -
V gene: TRBV7-3
D gene: -

CDR3 protein: CASNPSSTSSGEQYF
CDR3 DNA: TGTGCCAGCAACCCTAGCTCCACCTCTTCCGGCGAGCAGTACTTC
J gene: TRBJ2-7
clone size: -
V gene: TRBV28
D gene: -

CDR3 protein: CASSKRSGLAGSAPNVQFF
CDR3 DNA: TGTGCCAGCAGCAAACGATCGGGACTAGCGGGGTCTGCTCCCAATGTGCAGTTCTTC
J gene: TRBJ2-1
clone size: -
V gene: TRBV13
D gene: TRBD2

CDR3 protein: CSVEDRESYEQYF
CDR3 DNA: TGCAGCGTTGAGGACAGGGAGTCCTACGAGCAGTACTTC
J gene: TRBJ2-7
clone size: -
V gene: TRBV29-1
D gene: TRBD1

CDR3 protein: CASSPGGWGVGEKLFF
CDR3 DNA: TGCGCCAGCAGCCCGGGAGGTTGGGGAGTCGGAGAAAAACTGTTTTTT
J gene: TRBJ1-4
clone size: once
V gene: TRBV4-1
D gene: -

CDR3 protein: CASSELDRGRNTEAFF
CDR3 DNA: TGTGCCAGCAGCGAGCTGGACAGGGGGCGGAACACTGAAGCTTTCTTT
J gene: TRBJ1-1
clone size: -
V gene: TRBV13
D gene: TRBD1